This entry is about one T cell receptor (beta chain). Its antigen is unidentified. These data come from a study of beta chain features in type 1 diabetes. Study-wide findings and caveats: Moderately but significantly shorter TCRB CDR3s were found in Type 1 diabetes patients in all four CD4+ subsets. More deletions and fewer insertions at VDJ junctions were seen in type 1 diabetes patients.

V was trimmed by 4 bases and J by 6 bases, leaving 16 bases between them. The CDR3 extends over 14 amino acids. The V gene's germline CDR1 is SGHTA and CDR2 FQGNSA. Expressed TCRB transcripts were sequenced because the entire RNA isolate underwent reverse transcription. Only in-frame clones appear in the TCRdb table, and some are missing; sequencing was by immunoSEQ multiplex PCR. The repertoire holds hundreds of thousands of clones, with around an eighth as singletons. Purity of each sorted population was above 95%. The origin of this receptor is a man aged 18 to 30 with type 1 diabetes. The chain carries TRBV7-2 and TRBJ2-7; D call uncertain. Sample: naive CD4+ T cells from blood. As DNA, the CDR3 is TGTGCCAGCAGCTCCGGGTTCTCCCCAGGCGAGCAGTACTTC. Encoded protein: CASSSGFSPGEQYF.